This TCR beta chain was sequenced in a study of long-term antiretroviral therapy in people with HIV. Findings of the study overall: Participants lacked recorded data on ART adherence, viral resistance or therapy changes. CDR3 lengths in HIV samples spanned a narrower range than controls.

Regarding this clone: Its antigen remains unknown.

The V gene's germline CDR1 is SQVTM and CDR2 ANQGSEA. V dropped 6 bases and J dropped 0; count of bases not matched to a gene: 7. There are 14 residues in the CDR3. Without exception, participants with HIV were treated in the United States. Specimens held roughly 0.9-10 million cryopreserved PBMC prior to DNA extraction. The assay, immunoSEQ v3.0, was run at survey level. Some clones are missing from TCRdb's copy, which holds only in-frame ones; the method was immunoSEQ multiplex PCR. Found here are some 20,000 clones, approximately 92% of them singletons; the top ten hold 7.5% to 9.5%. This specimen consisted of unsorted PBMCs, obtained 4.2 years after starting antiretroviral therapy. This TCR derives from a man aged 45-65 years with HIV. The rearrangement joins TRBV29-1 to TRBJ2-7; 8 nucleotides match TRBD1. CDR3 in DNA: TGCAGCGTCGCAGGGGGCTCTAGCTCCTACGAGCAGTACTTC. Translated, it gives CSVAGGSSSYEQYF.